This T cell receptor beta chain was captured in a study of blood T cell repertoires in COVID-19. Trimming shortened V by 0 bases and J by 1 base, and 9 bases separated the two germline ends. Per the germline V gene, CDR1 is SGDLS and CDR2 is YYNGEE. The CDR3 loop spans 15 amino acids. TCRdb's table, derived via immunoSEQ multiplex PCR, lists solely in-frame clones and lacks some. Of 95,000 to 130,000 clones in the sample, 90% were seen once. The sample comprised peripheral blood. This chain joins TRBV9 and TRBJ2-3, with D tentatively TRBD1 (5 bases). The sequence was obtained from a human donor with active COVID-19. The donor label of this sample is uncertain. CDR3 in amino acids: CASSVEGVGTDTQYF. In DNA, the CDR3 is TGTGCCAGCAGCGTAGAAGGGGTCGGCACAGATACGCAGTATTTT.